The clone carrying this T cell receptor (beta chain) has only a few counts. The antigen is undetermined. These data come from a study of blood T cells in healthy people across ages. Combining a sample-barcoded 5' primer with a J-beta primer mix, a second PCR ran for 7 to 11 cycles. Each cDNA molecule was tagged by a template-switch adaptor that had 12 random nucleotides. In TCRdb, the 5' RACE reads were re-called with MiXCR into one record per CDR3 protein. The table has approximately 800,000 distinct CDR3 sequences, about 56% seen once. Study findings and constraints: Diversity estimated from one million T cells was considered an underestimate.

Peripheral blood samples of around 9.3 milliliters were drawn from each donor. Isolated PBMCs totaled at least 7 million in each sample. J was trimmed by 0 bases and V by 2 bases; bases with no gene match: 1. The CDR3 is made up of 14 amino acids. Germline lookup yields CDR1 DFQATT and CDR2 SNEGSKA (reference sequence). The TCR was taken from a middle-aged man in good health. V gene TRBV20-1 combines with J gene TRBJ2-5; TRBD2 matches 9 bases. Sequencing was done on a sample of blood. The DNA for the CDR3 is TGCAGTGCTAGACTAGCGGGGAACCAAGAGACCCAGTACTTC. It yields the protein CSARLAGNQETQYF.